This T cell receptor beta chain was found in a study of neoadjuvant nivolumab and ipilimumab in lung cancer. Libraries were prepared by immunoSEQ multiplex PCR; TCRdb keeps only in-frame clonotypes and omits some of them. This table has about 18,000 clones, around 87% appearing once. This clone was detected a few times. In germline, CDR1 is SGHTA, CDR2 FQGNSA. The length of the CDR3 is 21 residues. J lost 0 bases, V lost 0 bases, and 14 bases had no gene match. This TCR came from an adult with non-small cell lung cancer. The sample consisted of peripheral blood, taken before neoadjuvant nivolumab, alone or with ipilimumab. The gene calls are TRBV7-2 and TRBJ2-6; TRBD1 agrees at 7 bases. CDR3 nucleotide sequence: TGTGCCAGCAGCTTAGCACATGTGCGGACAGGACACCTCTCTGGGGCCAACGTCCTGACTTTC. It is translated as CASSLAHVRTGHLSGANVLTF.